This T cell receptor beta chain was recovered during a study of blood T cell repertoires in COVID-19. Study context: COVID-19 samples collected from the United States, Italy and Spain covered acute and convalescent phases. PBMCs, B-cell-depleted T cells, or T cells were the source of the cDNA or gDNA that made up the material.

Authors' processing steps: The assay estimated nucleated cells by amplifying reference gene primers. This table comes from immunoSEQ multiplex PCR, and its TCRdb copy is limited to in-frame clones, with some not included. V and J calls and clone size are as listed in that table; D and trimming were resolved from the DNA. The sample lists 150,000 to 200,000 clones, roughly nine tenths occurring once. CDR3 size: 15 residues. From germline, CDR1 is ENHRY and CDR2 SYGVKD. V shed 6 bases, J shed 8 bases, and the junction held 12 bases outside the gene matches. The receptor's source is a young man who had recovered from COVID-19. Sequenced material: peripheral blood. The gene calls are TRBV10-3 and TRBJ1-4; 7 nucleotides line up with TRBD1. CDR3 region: CAISPRGTEEEKLFF. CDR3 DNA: TGTGCCATCAGCCCACGGGGGACAGAGGAGGAAAAACTGTTTTTT.